This T cell receptor beta chain emerged from a study of cytomegalovirus exposure and HLA in healthy donors. This clone was recorded a few times. Antigen: not known. Compared with germline, one end of the junction differs, possibly owing to a read error. Overall study findings and caveats: It was assumed in the presence/absence analyses that sequencing depth was roughly uniform across donors.

PCR involved 60 Vbeta and 13 Jbeta primers. Measured with immunoSEQ multiplex PCR; TCRdb has only the in-frame clones, and not every one. The table has about 140,000 clones, roughly 76% seen once. Input material: PBMCs. The TCR originated in a human donor in good health.

CDR3 amino acids: CSSSLLATQYF. CDR3 in DNA: TGTTCCAGCAGCCTATTAGCTACGCAGTATTTT. The chain couples TRBV7-9 to TRBJ2-3; no reliable D call. CDR1 is SEHNR, CDR2 FQNEAQ, per germline (reference sequence). CDR3 length equals 11 residues.